This is a list of T cell receptor beta chains from one sample in a study of monozygotic twins with inflammatory bowel disease. TCRdb reprocessed the 5' RACE reads and stores each CDR3 protein as one record, lacking DNA. The sample has around 140,000 distinct CDR3 sequences. Sequencing was done on a sample of blood. These receptors all stem from a human donor with ulcerative colitis or Crohn's disease, or a healthy co-twin of an affected twin (not recorded which). The CDR3 runs from the conserved cysteine through the conserved F or W.

CDR3	V	J
CASSSRDDPIRNQPQHF	TRBV28	TRBJ1-5
CASSPGPHTEAFF	TRBV27	TRBJ1-1
CASMGGAGRHEQYF	TRBV12-3/TRBV12-4	TRBJ2-7
CASSPGGSANYGYTF	TRBV5-1	TRBJ1-2
CASSLQGGRSYTF	TRBV6-2/TRBV6-3	TRBJ1-2
CASSPTGGVQPQHF	TRBV5-1	TRBJ1-5
CATSDSPSGFWGDTQYF	TRBV24-1	TRBJ2-3
CASRRDRDSASGNTIYF	TRBV6-1	TRBJ1-3
CASSPMRGLDTQYF	TRBV7-8	TRBJ2-3
CSARSEGRISNQPQHF	TRBV20-1	TRBJ1-5
CASSPTTGVYEQYF	TRBV18	TRBJ2-7
CASSELRYEASGYTF	TRBV6-1	TRBJ1-2
CASSLDRATGELFF	TRBV5-1	TRBJ2-2
CASSFRPHVDTQYF	TRBV5-6	TRBJ2-3
CASSPTRRARDTQYF	TRBV3-1	TRBJ2-3
CASRGTGDTGELFF	TRBV5-1	TRBJ2-2
CASSQDRPVTYYGYTF	TRBV4-1	TRBJ1-2
CASSQEGADVQPQHF	TRBV3-1	TRBJ1-5
CASSRRLISGANVLTF	TRBV6-2/TRBV6-3	TRBJ2-6
CSAGDVGGMGTEAFF	TRBV20-1	TRBJ1-1
CASSPTGGNTEAFF	TRBV6-1	TRBJ1-1
CASSVSVSADTQYF	TRBV5-4	TRBJ2-3
CASSLGVLGGARDTQYF	TRBV7-2	TRBJ2-3
CASSPRQGIDTEAFF	TRBV18	TRBJ1-1
CAWKAGTGDYGYTF	TRBV30	TRBJ1-2
CAWSGTGTDTQYF	TRBV30	TRBJ2-3
CAISEPQDRGGETQYF	TRBV10-3	TRBJ2-5
CASNIHLGMNTEAFF	TRBV7-9	TRBJ1-1